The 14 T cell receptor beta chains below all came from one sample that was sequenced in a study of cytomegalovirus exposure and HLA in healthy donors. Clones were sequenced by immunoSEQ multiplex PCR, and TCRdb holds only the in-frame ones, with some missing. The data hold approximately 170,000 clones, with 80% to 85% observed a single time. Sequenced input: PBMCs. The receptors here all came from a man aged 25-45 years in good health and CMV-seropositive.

CDR3 sequence reads: CASSAPPGGDEKLFF. The CDR3 nucleotides read TGTGCCAGCAGCGCCCCGCCGGGGGGGGATGAAAAACTGTTTTTT. The V and J genes are TRBV9 and TRBJ1-4; D might be TRBD1 (5 bases). Germline lookup yields CDR1 SGDLS and CDR2 YYNGEE. V was clipped by 3 bases and J by 6 bases, with 15 bases between them. The CDR3 sequence is 15 residues long.

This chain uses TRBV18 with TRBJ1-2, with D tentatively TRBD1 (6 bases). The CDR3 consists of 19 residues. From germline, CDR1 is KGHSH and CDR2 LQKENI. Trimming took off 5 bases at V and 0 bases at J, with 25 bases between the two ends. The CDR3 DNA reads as TGTGCCAGCTCATCTACAGGGATCGGGCAGCCCGTGACTAACTATGGCTACACCTTC. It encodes CASSSTGIGQPVTNYGYTF.

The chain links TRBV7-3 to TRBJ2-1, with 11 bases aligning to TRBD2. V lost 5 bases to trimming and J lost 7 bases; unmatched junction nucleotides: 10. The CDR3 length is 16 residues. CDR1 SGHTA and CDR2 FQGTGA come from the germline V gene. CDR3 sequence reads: CASSPRVAGGSNEQFF. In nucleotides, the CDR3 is TGTGCCAGCAGCCCCCGGGTAGCGGGAGGGTCTAATGAGCAGTTCTTC.

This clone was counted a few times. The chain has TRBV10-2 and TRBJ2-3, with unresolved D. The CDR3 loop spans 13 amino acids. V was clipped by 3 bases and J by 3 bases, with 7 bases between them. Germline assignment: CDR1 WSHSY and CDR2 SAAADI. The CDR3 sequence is CASSEVRTDTQYF. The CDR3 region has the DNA TGCGCCAGCAGTGAAGTCCGGACAGATACGCAGTATTTT.

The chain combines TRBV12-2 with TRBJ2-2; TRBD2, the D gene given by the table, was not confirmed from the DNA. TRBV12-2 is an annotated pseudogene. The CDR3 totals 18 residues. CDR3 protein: CASRSSTSGSTKTGELFF. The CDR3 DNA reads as TGTGCAAGTCGCTCCTCTACTAGCGGGAGTACCAAGACCGGGGAGCTGTTTTTT.

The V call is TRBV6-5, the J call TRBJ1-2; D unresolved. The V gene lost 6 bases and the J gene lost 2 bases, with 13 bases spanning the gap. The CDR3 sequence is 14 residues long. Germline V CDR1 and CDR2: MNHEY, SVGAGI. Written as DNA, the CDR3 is TGTGCCAGCAGCCGACGGAGCCCCAACTATGGCTACACCTTC. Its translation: CASSRRSPNYGYTF.

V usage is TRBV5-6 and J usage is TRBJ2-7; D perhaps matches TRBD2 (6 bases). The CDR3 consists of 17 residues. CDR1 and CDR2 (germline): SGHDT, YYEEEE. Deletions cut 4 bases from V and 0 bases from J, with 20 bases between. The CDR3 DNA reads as TGTGCCAGCAGCGGCAATGATGGAGCGGGTTACTCCTACGAGCAGTACTTC. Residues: CASSGNDGAGYSYEQYF.

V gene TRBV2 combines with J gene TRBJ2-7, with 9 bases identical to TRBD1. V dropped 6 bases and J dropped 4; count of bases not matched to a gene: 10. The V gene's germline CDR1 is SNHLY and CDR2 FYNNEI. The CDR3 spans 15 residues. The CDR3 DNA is TGTGCCAGCAGCCTAACGGGACAGGGAGGTTACGAGCAGTACTTC. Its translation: CASSLTGQGGYEQYF.

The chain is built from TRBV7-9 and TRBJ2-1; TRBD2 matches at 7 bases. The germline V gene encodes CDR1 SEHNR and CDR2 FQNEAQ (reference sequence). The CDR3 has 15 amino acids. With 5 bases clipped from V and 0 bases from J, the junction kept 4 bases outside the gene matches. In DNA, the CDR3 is TGTGCCAGCAGCCAAAGCGGGGTCTCCTACAATGAGCAGTTCTTC. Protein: CASSQSGVSYNEQFF. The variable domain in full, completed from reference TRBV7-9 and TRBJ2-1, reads DTGVSQNPRHKITKRGQNVTFRCDPISEHNRLYWYRQTLGQGPEFLTYFQNEAQLEKSRLLSDRFSAERPKGSFSTLEIQRTEQGDSAMYLCASSQSGVSYNEQFFGPGTRLTVL.

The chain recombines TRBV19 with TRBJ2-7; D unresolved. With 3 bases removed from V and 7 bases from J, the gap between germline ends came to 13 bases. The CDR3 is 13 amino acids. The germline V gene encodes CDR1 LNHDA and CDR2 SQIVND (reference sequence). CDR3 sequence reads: CASSIVIGREQYF. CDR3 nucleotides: TGTGCCAGTAGTATCGTCATAGGCAGGGAGCAGTACTTC.

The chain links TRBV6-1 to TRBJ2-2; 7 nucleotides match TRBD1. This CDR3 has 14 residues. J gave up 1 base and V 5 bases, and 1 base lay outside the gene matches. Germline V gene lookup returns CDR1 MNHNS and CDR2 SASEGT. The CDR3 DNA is TGTGCCAGCAGTAGGACAGGGAACACCGGGGAGCTGTTTTTT. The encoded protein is CASSRTGNTGELFF.

CDR3 nucleotide sequence: TGTGCCAGAAGCTTAGGACAGGATCGAGGCTACACCTTC. Translated: CARSLGQDRGYTF. The V call is TRBV5-3, the J call TRBJ1-2, with TRBD1 identical over 7 bases. TRBV5-3 is marked as an open reading frame, function uncertain. Trimming took 2 bases from V and 8 from J; bases not matched to a gene: 6. The CDR3 is made up of 13 amino acids.

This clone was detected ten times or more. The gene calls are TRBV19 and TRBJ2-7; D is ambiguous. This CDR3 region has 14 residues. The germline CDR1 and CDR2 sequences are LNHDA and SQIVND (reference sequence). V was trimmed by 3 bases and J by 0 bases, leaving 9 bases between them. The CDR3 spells CASSISSPSYEQYF. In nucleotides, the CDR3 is TGTGCCAGTAGTATTTCATCCCCCTCCTACGAGCAGTACTTC.

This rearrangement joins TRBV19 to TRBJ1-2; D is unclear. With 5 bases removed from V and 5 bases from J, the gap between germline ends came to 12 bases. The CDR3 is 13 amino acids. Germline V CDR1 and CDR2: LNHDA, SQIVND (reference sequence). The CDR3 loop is CASSLTRGYGYTF. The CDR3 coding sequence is TGTGCCAGTAGTTTGACTCGTGGGTATGGCTACACCTTC.